The present TCR beta chain was sequenced within a study of early T cells in non-severe SARS-CoV-2 infection. TCRdb reprocessed the 5' RACE reads via MiXCR and lists one record per CDR3 protein. This sample has about 100,000 distinct CDR3 sequences, with under 15% found just once. This clonotype was recorded many times. Looked up from germline, CDR1 is MNHNS and CDR2 is SASEGT. CDR3 length: 16 residues. With 6 bases clipped from V and 7 bases from J, the junction kept 14 bases outside the gene matches. The chain has TRBV6-1 and TRBJ1-2; TRBD1 matches at 10 bases. Sequenced material: whole blood. The sequence was collected from an adult who was a healthcare worker with PCR-confirmed SARS-CoV-2 infection or an uninfected control (not recorded which). CDR3: CASRLNPTGGLRGYTF. The CDR3 DNA reads as TGTGCCAGCAGGTTAAACCCGACAGGGGGCCTTCGTGGCTACACCTTC.